Given below is one T cell receptor beta chain in context. The target antigen is unknown. This entry comes from a study of T cell responses to AZD1222 COVID-19 vaccine. Clones were sequenced by immunoSEQ multiplex PCR, and TCRdb holds only the in-frame ones, with some missing. The data contain roughly 130,000 clones, roughly 85% of them singletons. General study findings and limits: Most donors were white British, females outnumbered males, and clonal diversity was possibly underestimated. It was only after the peak T cell response that any repertoires were sampled.

The CDR3 consists of 17 residues. The germline CDR1 and CDR2 sequences are MDHEN and SYDVKM. The ends lost 4 bases at V and 7 bases at J; junction bases unmatched: 13. This chain links TRBV28 with TRBJ1-6; 7 positions match TRBD1. The specimen was peripheral blood, collected on day 0 of MenACWY control vaccination. The TCR originated in an adult in good health. The CDR3 region has the DNA TGTGCCAGCAGTTCACCTCGGACAGGAGGAGGAAATTCACCCCTCCACTTT. Residues: CASSSPRTGGGNSPLHF.